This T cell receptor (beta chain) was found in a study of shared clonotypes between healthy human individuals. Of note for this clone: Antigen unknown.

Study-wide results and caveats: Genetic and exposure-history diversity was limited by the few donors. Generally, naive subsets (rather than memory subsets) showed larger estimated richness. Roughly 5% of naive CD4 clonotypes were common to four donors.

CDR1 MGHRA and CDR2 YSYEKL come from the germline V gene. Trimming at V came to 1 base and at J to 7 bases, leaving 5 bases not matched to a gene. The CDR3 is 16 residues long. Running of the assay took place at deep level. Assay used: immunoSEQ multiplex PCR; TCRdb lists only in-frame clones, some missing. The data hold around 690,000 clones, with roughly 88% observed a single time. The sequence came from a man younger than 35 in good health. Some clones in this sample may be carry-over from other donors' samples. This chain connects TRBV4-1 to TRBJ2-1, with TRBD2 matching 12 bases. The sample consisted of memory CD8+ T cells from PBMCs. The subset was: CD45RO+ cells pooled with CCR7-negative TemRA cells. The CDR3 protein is CASSQVSLAGGNEQFF. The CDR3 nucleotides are TGCGCCAGCAGCCAAGTCTCCCTAGCGGGAGGGAATGAGCAGTTCTTC.